This passage covers 12 T cell receptor beta chains from one sample sequenced in a study of blood T cell repertoires in COVID-19. The protocol was immunoSEQ multiplex PCR, while the TCRdb copy is restricted to in-frame clones and leaves out a portion. This sample yields about 220,000 clones, of which about 87% are seen a single time; roughly 2.7% belongs to the top ten. The sequencing input was PBMCs or T cells enriched from blood (not recorded which). The receptors come from a young woman who had recovered from COVID-19.

The V gene is TRBV9, the J gene TRBJ2-1; weak D call: TRBD1 (6 bases). Germline CDR1 reads SGDLS; CDR2 reads YYNGEE. This CDR3 has 15 amino acids. V was pared by 3 bases and J by 0 bases, with 10 bases between. This CDR3 reads CASSGEDSSYNEQFF. CDR3 sequence (DNA): TGTGCCAGCAGCGGCGAGGACAGCTCCTACAATGAGCAGTTCTTC.

The chain combines TRBV5-1 with TRBJ1-1, with D uncertain. The germline V gene encodes CDR1 SGHRS and CDR2 YFSETQ. V was shortened by 1 base and J by 6 bases, with 10 bases between the two germline ends. This CDR3 comprises 13 residues. As DNA, the CDR3 is TGCGCCAGCAGCTTGCAGGTGGGTGCTGAAGCTTTCTTT. It specifies CASSLQVGAEAFF.

The chain links TRBV29-1 to TRBJ2-3; 7 bases agree with TRBD2. J lost 3 bases, V lost 4 bases, and 19 bases had no gene match. This CDR3 spans 18 amino acids. Per the germline V gene, CDR1 is SQVTM and CDR2 is ANQGSEA. CDR3 bases: TGCAGCGTTGGCCCGGCCCGGGGGGAGCCCACACAGACAGATACGCAGTATTTT. It encodes CSVGPARGEPTQTDTQYF.

The chain combines TRBV15 with TRBJ1-5; D is unresolved. The CDR3 totals 15 residues. Germline CDR1 reads LNHNV; CDR2 reads YYDKDF (reference sequence). V was shortened by 5 bases and J by 2 bases, with 13 bases between the two germline ends. Here the CDR3 reads CATSGRVSGNQPQHF. The CDR3 DNA reads TGTGCCACCAGCGGGAGGGTATCTGGCAATCAGCCCCAGCATTTT.

In regard to this clone: Other DNA sequences in the sample encode the same CDR3. The rearrangement uses TRBV9 and TRBJ2-7, with a possible D match to TRBD1 (6 bases). The CDR3 extends over 14 amino acids. Trimming left V 0 bases short and J 0 bases short, with 7 bases between. CDR1 and CDR2 (germline): SGDLS, YYNGEE. CDR3 bases: TGTGCCAGCAGCGTAGGCAGGGGCTCCTACGAGCAGTACTTC. This translates into CASSVGRGSYEQYF.

This clone was counted once. The chain uses TRBV2 and TRBJ2-6, with TRBD1 matching over 7 bases. V trimming: 5 bases; J trimming: 4 bases; junction bases outside the gene matches: 5. Germline CDR1 is SNHLY and CDR2 is FYNNEI. The CDR3 sequence is 15 residues long. The DNA of the CDR3 is TGTGCCAGCAGTTCTCAGGGGGACGGGGCCAACGTCCTGACTTTC. Residues: CASSSQGDGANVLTF.

This sequence joins TRBV15 and TRBJ2-1; TRBD2 agrees at 11 bases. The CDR3 consists of 15 residues. The germline CDR1 and CDR2 sequences are LNHNV and YYDKDF (reference sequence). V dropped 9 bases and J dropped 5; count of bases not matched to a gene: 9. CDR3 sequence reads: CATAIRLAGHNEQFF. Written as DNA, the CDR3 is TGTGCCACTGCAATAAGACTAGCGGGGCACAATGAGCAGTTCTTC. Full variable domain (rest looked up from reference TRBV15 and TRBJ2-1): DAMVIQNPRYQVTQFGKPVTLSCSQTLNHNVMYWYQQKSSQAPKLLFHYYDKDFNNEADTPDNFQSRRPNTSFCFLDIRSPGLGDTAMYLCATAIRLAGHNEQFFGPGTRLTVL.

This chain uses TRBV7-2 with TRBJ1-6; tentative D call: TRBD1 (5 bases). From germline, CDR1 is SGHTA and CDR2 FQGNSA. V was cut by 5 bases and J by 3 bases, with 11 bases left in between. The CDR3 spans 15 residues. The CDR3 region has the DNA TGTGCCAGCAGCCCCAGGGTGAACTATAATTCACCCCTCCACTTT. Amino acids: CASSPRVNYNSPLHF.

This clone was recorded a few times. The chain uses TRBV7-2 and TRBJ2-5; 9 bases map to TRBD2. Trimming cost V 5 bases and J 7 bases; bases outside gene matches: 8. The CDR3 totals 14 residues. CDR1 is SGHTA and CDR2 is FQGNSA in the germline V gene. This CDR3 reads CASSVGGGAGTQYF. As DNA, the CDR3 is TGTGCCAGCAGCGTAGGCGGGGGGGCAGGGACCCAGTACTTC.

This chain links TRBV4-3 with TRBJ2-1; D not certain. V was pared by 0 bases and J by 0 bases, with 6 bases between. From germline, CDR1 is LGHNA and CDR2 YSLEER. The CDR3 is 15 residues long. The CDR3 nucleotides are TGCGCCAGCAGCCAAGATCCTCGCTCCTACAATGAGCAGTTCTTC. Its translation: CASSQDPRSYNEQFF.

This clone showed up just once. The chain combines TRBV7-7 with TRBJ2-1, with D perhaps matching TRBD2 (6 bases). The CDR3 is 15 residues long. Trimming pared 5 bases from V and 4 bases from J, leaving 15 bases between. Germline assignment: CDR1 SSHAT and CDR2 FNYEAQ (reference sequence). The CDR3: CASSNTPGDYNEQFF. The CDR3 nucleotides are TGTGCCAGCAGCAATACGCCGGGAGATTACAATGAGCAGTTCTTC.

This chain connects TRBV19 to TRBJ1-3; 10 bases fit TRBD1. Germline CDR1 LNHDA, CDR2 SQIVND (reference sequence). The J segment lost 2 bases and the V segment lost 3 bases, leaving 4 bases of the junction unmatched. The CDR3 loop spans 16 amino acids. The CDR3 is CASSMTGGRAGNTIYF. CDR3 bases: TGTGCCAGTAGTATGACAGGGGGCCGTGCTGGAAACACCATATATTTT.